Each of the 19 T cell receptor beta chains below was sequenced from the same sample in a study of shared clonotypes between healthy human individuals. Some clones are missing from TCRdb's copy, which holds only in-frame ones; the method was immunoSEQ multiplex PCR. The table shows about half a million clones, with roughly 78% occurring only once. The source material was PBMCs. These TCRs come from a woman aged 40 to 50 in good health. Some clones in this sample may be carry-over from other donors' samples.

A few counts support this clone. J is TRBJ1-1 and V is TRBV19, with TRBD1 matching over 7 bases. CDR1 LNHDA and CDR2 SQIVND come from the germline V gene (reference sequence). The ends lost 5 bases at V and 2 bases at J; junction bases unmatched: 8. The CDR3 extends over 15 amino acids. CDR3 DNA sequence: TGTGCCAGTAGTCCTGGGACAGCTCTTAACACTGAAGCTTTCTTT. It is translated as CASSPGTALNTEAFF.

CDR3 loop: CASSLAPIAGGRFGELFF. The CDR3 nucleotides are TGTGCCAGCAGCTTAGCCCCGATAGCGGGAGGGCGTTTCGGGGAGCTGTTTTTT. The chain uses TRBV7-2 and TRBJ2-2; 11 bases align to TRBD2. J lost 7 bases, V lost 0 bases, and 10 bases had no gene match. The V gene's germline CDR1 is SGHTA and CDR2 FQGNSA. CDR3 length: 18 residues.

The chain uses TRBV7-9 and TRBJ2-5, with 9 positions matching TRBD2. The DNA end lines up better with TRBJ2-7; the J call may be wrong. Germline CDR1 reads SEHNR; CDR2 reads FQNEAQ (reference sequence). CDR3 size: 14 residues. This CDR3 is CASRLGTSQPEQYF. CDR3 nucleotide sequence: TGTGCCAGCAGGCTTGGGACTAGCCAGCCCGAGCAGTACTTC.

J is TRBJ2-5 and V is TRBV7-7, with D unclear. Germline assignment: CDR1 SSHAT and CDR2 FNYEAQ (reference sequence). Trimming stripped 5 bases from V and 5 bases from J, with 9 bases between. The CDR3 consists of 12 residues. The CDR3, as DNA: TGTGCCAGCAGCCCATTAGGGGAGACCCAGTACTTC. Translation gives CASSPLGETQYF.

This clone has more than one count but fewer than ten. The chain uses TRBV5-4 and TRBJ2-7, with D possibly being TRBD2 (6 bases). The V end lost 4 bases, the J end lost 5 bases, and 13 bases lay between the germline ends. Looked up from germline, CDR1 is SGHNT and CDR2 is YYREEE (reference sequence). This CDR3 has 13 residues. CDR3 region: CASSLARGDEQYF. CDR3 DNA: TGTGCCAGCAGCCTAGCGCGAGGGGACGAGCAGTACTTC.

This clone was picked up a small number of times. The V gene is TRBV11-2, the J gene TRBJ2-3; perhaps TRBD2 as D (5 bases). Deletions cut 1 base from V and 1 base from J, with 9 bases between. This CDR3 region has 15 residues. Germline values: CDR1 SGHAT, CDR2 FQNNGV. In DNA form, the CDR3 reads TGTGCCAGCAGCTTAGCGGGATTGGGCACAGATACGCAGTATTTT. Translation gives CASSLAGLGTDTQYF.

The chain carries TRBV11-2 and TRBJ1-3, with D perhaps matching TRBD1 (6 bases). With 4 bases removed from V and 4 bases from J, the gap between germline ends came to 11 bases. This CDR3 contains 14 residues. Germline assignment: CDR1 SGHAT and CDR2 FQNNGV. DNA of the CDR3: TGTGCCAGCAGCTGGGGGGCAGGAGGAAACACCATATATTTT. Translated, it gives CASSWGAGGNTIYF.

This chain connects TRBV7-8 to TRBJ2-4; 11 positions match TRBD1. Trimming took 0 bases from V and 9 from J; bases not matched to a gene: 10. The CDR3 runs to 17 residues. Germline V gives CDR1 SGHVS, CDR2 FQNEAQ. For the CDR3, the DNA is TGTGCCAGCAGCTTAGCGCTGGACAGGGGGCATAGGGGCATTCAGTACTTC. This translates into CASSLALDRGHRGIQYF.

The V and J genes are TRBV20-1 and TRBJ2-7; D perhaps matches TRBD1 (5 bases). V dropped 6 bases and J dropped 5 bases, with 8 bases sitting between them. CDR3 length: 10 residues. CDR1 DFQATT and CDR2 SNEGSKA come from the germline V gene (reference sequence). The CDR3 DNA follows: TGCAGTGCCCTGGGGCACGAGCAGTACTTC. Protein sequence: CSALGHEQYF.

V is TRBV11-2 and J is TRBJ2-5; the D gene is possibly TRBD2 (5 bases). The CDR3 consists of 11 residues. Trimming took off 7 bases at V and 5 bases at J, with 8 bases between the two ends. CDR1 and CDR2 (germline): SGHAT, FQNNGV. In nucleotides, the CDR3 is TGTGCCAGCACCACGGGGGAGACCCAGTACTTC. Translation gives CASTTGETQYF.

This clone was seen just once. The chain carries TRBV10-3 and TRBJ2-7; 8 positions match TRBD1. The CDR3 loop spans 14 amino acids. Trimming cost V 6 bases and J 4 bases; bases outside gene matches: 8. Germline V CDR1 and CDR2: ENHRY, SYGVKD. The CDR3 nucleotides are TGTGCCATCAGCGAACAGGGGGTTAGTTACGAGCAGTACTTC. This encodes CAISEQGVSYEQYF.

The rearrangement links TRBV28 to TRBJ2-7; maybe TRBD2 (5 bases). Germline lookup yields CDR1 MDHEN and CDR2 SYDVKM. The CDR3 sequence is 13 residues long. V gave up 3 bases and J gave up 5 bases, with 11 bases separating them. The CDR3 reads CASSFFARDEQYF. The CDR3 DNA reads as TGTGCCAGCAGTTTTTTCGCGCGGGACGAGCAGTACTTC. Looking up the rest from reference TRBV28 and TRBJ2-7 gives the full variable domain: DVKVTQSSRYLVKRTGEKVFLECVQDMDHENMFWYRQDPGLGLRLIYFSYDVKMKEKGDIPEGYSVSREKKERFSLILESASTNQTSMYLCASSFFARDEQYFGPGTRLTVT.

V is TRBV15 and J is TRBJ1-2; D gene uncertain. The CDR3 totals 13 residues. The V end lost 3 bases, the J end lost 5 bases, and 10 bases lay between the germline ends. Germline assignment: CDR1 LNHNV and CDR2 YYDKDF (reference sequence). In DNA, the CDR3 is TGTGCCACCAGCAGGAACAGAGGATATGGCTACACCTTC. The encoded protein is CATSRNRGYGYTF.

This clone has only a few counts. Other DNA sequences from this sample encode an identical CDR3 as well. CDR3 in amino acids: CSASNYGYTF. Here the CDR3 DNA reads TGCAGTGCTAGCAACTATGGCTACACCTTC. This rearrangement joins TRBV20-1 to TRBJ1-2; D not resolved. This CDR3 has 10 residues. Germline V lookup: CDR1 DFQATT, CDR2 SNEGSKA (reference sequence). V lost 3 bases and J 2 bases, leaving 1 base between the germline ends.

The chain uses TRBV11-3 and TRBJ2-5; TRBD1 matches at 8 bases. V dropped 5 bases and J dropped 2; count of bases not matched to a gene: 4. The CDR3 covers 14 residues. Looked up from germline, CDR1 is SGHNT and CDR2 is YENEEA. The chain's CDR3 is CASSTRQGQETQYF. The CDR3 bases are TGTGCCAGCAGCACTCGACAGGGGCAAGAGACCCAGTACTTC.

This clone was seen once. The V call is TRBV7-2, the J call TRBJ1-3; D is possibly TRBD1 (6 bases). The CDR3 length is 16 residues. The germline gives CDR1 SGHTA, CDR2 FQGNSA. V shed 1 base and J shed 0 bases, with 10 bases lying between them. In nucleotides, the CDR3 is TGTGCCAGCAGCTTAGGGGGGCCCCTCTCTGGAAACACCATATATTTT. The encoded protein is CASSLGGPLSGNTIYF.

The chain is built from TRBV7-3 and TRBJ2-1; D is possibly TRBD1 (7 bases). Trimming stripped 4 bases from V and 1 base from J, with 11 bases between. CDR3 size: 15 residues. In germline, CDR1 is SGHTA, CDR2 FQGTGA. The CDR3 DNA follows: TGTGCCAGCAGCTCACAGGGGACTTCCTACAATGAGCAGTTCTTC. Translating gives CASSSQGTSYNEQFF.

This chain uses TRBV5-4 with TRBJ1-1, with 9 bases lining up with TRBD1. V lost 4 bases and J lost 0; bases outside the gene matches: 10. This CDR3 comprises 17 residues. Germline V CDR1 and CDR2: SGHNT, YYREEE (reference sequence). The CDR3 DNA follows: TGTGCCAGCAGCGTCCCCTTCGGGACAGGGATGAACACTGAAGCTTTCTTT. Translating gives CASSVPFGTGMNTEAFF.

This chain uses TRBV7-2 with TRBJ2-7, with 12 bases lining up with TRBD2. The V gene's germline CDR1 is SGHTA and CDR2 FQGNSA. The CDR3 sequence is 15 residues long. V lost 2 bases and J lost 6; bases outside the gene matches: 5. The CDR3 nucleotides read TGTGCCAGCAGCTTACTAGCGGGAGGGCCGGGCGAGCAGTACTTC. It yields the protein CASSLLAGGPGEQYF.